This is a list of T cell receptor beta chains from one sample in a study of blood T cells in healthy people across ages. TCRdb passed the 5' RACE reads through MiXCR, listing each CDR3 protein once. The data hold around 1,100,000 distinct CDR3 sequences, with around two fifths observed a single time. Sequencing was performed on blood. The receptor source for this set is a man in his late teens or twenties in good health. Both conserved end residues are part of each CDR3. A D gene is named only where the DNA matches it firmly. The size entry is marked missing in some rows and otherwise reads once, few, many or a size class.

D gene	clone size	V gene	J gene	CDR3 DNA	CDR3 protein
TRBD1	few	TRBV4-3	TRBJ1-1	TGCGCCAGCAGCTACAGAACCGACAGGGGGTTGGTTGAAGCTTTCTTT	CASSYRTDRGLVEAFF
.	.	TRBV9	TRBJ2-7	TGTGCCAGCAGCGTATTTGAGACAATTTTTTCTGAGCAGTACTTC	CASSVFETIFSEQYF
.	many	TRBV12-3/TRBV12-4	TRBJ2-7	TGTGCCAGCAGTTTCGGCCTAAACTCCTACGAGCAGTACTTC	CASSFGLNSYEQYF
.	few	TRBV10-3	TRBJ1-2	TGTGCCATCAGTTTAACCGGGACCACGCTTAACTATGGCTACACCTTC	CAISLTGTTLNYGYTF
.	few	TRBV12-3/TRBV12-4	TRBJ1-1	TGTGCCAGCAGTCGGACAGAAATGAACACTGAAGCTTTCTTT	CASSRTEMNTEAFF
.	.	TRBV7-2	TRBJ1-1	TGTGCCAGCAGCTCCCCACTGGGTCGTAACACTGAAGCTTTCTTT	CASSSPLGRNTEAFF
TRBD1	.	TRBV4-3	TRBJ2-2	TGCGCCAGCAGCCAAGATACAGGGGTGAACACCGGGGAGCTGTTTTTT	CASSQDTGVNTGELFF
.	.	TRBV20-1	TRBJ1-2	TGCAGTGCCCCAGACCCTTATGGCTACACCTTC	CSAPDPYGYTF
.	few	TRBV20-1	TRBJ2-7	TGCAGTGCTGCAGGTTCCTACGAGCAGTACTTC	CSAAGSYEQYF
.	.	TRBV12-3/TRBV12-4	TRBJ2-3	TGTGCCAGCAGTTTTCTTGATCCTACCCCCGATACGCAGTATTTT	CASSFLDPTPDTQYF
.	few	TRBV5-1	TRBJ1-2	TGCGCCAGCAGCGTTAATTCGGGACACAACTATGGCTACACCTTC	CASSVNSGHNYGYTF
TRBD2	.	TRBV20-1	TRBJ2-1	TGCAGTGCTAGGATGCGGACTAGCGGGGACAATGAGCAGTTCTTC	CSARMRTSGDNEQFF
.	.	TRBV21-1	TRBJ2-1	TGTGCCAGCAGCAAAGGCGAGGGACAGGGTTTTCATGAGCAGTTCTTC	CASSKGEGQGFHEQFF
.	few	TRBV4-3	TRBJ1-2	TGCGCCAGCAGCCCCTATAAGGGCCAGAGATATGGCTACACCTTC	CASSPYKGQRYGYTF
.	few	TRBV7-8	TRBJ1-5	TGTGCCAGCAGCTTATCTACCGGGGGCACCTATCAGCCCCAGCATTTT	CASSLSTGGTYQPQHF
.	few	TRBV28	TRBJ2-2	TGTGCCAGCAGTTACAGACGGACCGGGGAGCTGTTTTTT	CASSYRRTGELFF
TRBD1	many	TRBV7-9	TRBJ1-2	TGTGCCAGCAGCTTAAAAGACAGGGGAAATTATGGCTACACCTTC	CASSLKDRGNYGYTF
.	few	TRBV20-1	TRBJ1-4	TGCAGTGCTATCACTAATGAAAAACTGTTTTTT	CSAITNEKLFF
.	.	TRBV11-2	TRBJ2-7	TGTGCCAGCAGCTTAGGTCTCAGGTACGAGCAGTACTTC	CASSLGLRYEQYF
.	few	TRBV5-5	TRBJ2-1	TGTGCCAGCAGCTTGGCAGGGGGGACGGATGAGCAGTTCTTC	CASSLAGGTDEQFF
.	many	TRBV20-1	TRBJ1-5	TGCAGTGCTAGATCCAATAGCAATCAGCCCCAGCATTTT	CSARSNSNQPQHF
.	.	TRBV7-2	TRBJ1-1	TGTGCCAGCAGCCAATACACTGAAGCTTTCTTT	CASSQYTEAFF
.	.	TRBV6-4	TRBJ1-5	TGTGCCAGCAGTGACTCTCGGGGGTGTGGGGGCAATCAGCCCCAGCATTTT	CASSDSRGCGGNQPQHF
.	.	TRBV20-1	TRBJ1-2	TGCAGTGCTAGGGTTAGGGGACACATCTATGGCTACACCTTC	CSARVRGHIYGYTF
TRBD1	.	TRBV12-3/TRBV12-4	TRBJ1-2	TGTGCCAGCAGTTTAGAACAGGGGCCCTATGGCTACACCTTC	CASSLEQGPYGYTF
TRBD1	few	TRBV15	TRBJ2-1	TGTGCCACCAGCAGAGATGCCGGGACAGTTCACAATGAGCAGTTCTTC	CATSRDAGTVHNEQFF
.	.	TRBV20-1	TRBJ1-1	TGCAGTGCCCTGGGACAAATCTCGAGGAACACTGAAGCTTTCTTT	CSALGQISRNTEAFF
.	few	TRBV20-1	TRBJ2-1	TGCAGTGCTAGGGATTGGGTGGGTAGCAGTTCCCGCAATGAGCAGTTCTTC	CSARDWVGSSSRNEQFF
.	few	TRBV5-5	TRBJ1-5	TGTGCCAGCAGCTTGGCACGTTGGTGGGGTAGCAATCAGCCCCAGCATTTT	CASSLARWWGSNQPQHF